The rows below give T cell receptor beta chains drawn from one sample of a study of cytomegalovirus exposure and HLA in healthy donors. Sequencing was performed with immunoSEQ multiplex PCR; in TCRdb, only in-frame clones are kept and a portion is missing. The sample comprises 130,000 or so clones, 75% to 80% of which are singletons, and 5.5% to 8% rests with the top ten. The sample consisted of PBMCs. The receptors shown here come from a woman aged 40-49 years in good health and CMV-seronegative. The CDR3 runs from the conserved cysteine through the conserved F or W. D genes are given only for firm matches. The size of a clone is reported for some rows only, either as once, few or many, or as a class for expanded clones.

abundance	v_gene	j_gene	d_gene	CDR3nt	CDR3aa
NA	TRBV7-9	TRBJ2-1	NA	TGTGCCAGCAGCTTAAAAGGAGGATCCTACAATGAGCAGTTCTTC	CASSLKGGSYNEQFF
NA	TRBV19	TRBJ2-7	TRBD1	TGTGCCAGTAGTAAGGGGACAGGGGCCTACGAGCAGTACTTC	CASSKGTGAYEQYF
NA	TRBV7-2	TRBJ1-1	TRBD1	TGTGCCAGCAGCTTAGCTACAGGGGCCCTCGTGACTGAAGCTTTCTTT	CASSLATGALVTEAFF
NA	TRBV11-2	TRBJ2-5	TRBD1	TGTGCCAGCAGCTTCACGGACAGGGGGGAGACCCAGTACTTC	CASSFTDRGETQYF
NA	TRBV10-3	TRBJ1-2	TRBD1	TGTGCCATCAGGGGGGACAGGGGGCAGGCTGGCTACACCTTC	CAIRGDRGQAGYTF
NA	TRBV6-6	TRBJ2-5	TRBD2	TGTGCCAGCAGTTACTCGCTAGCGGGAGGGGGCCCCACCCAGTACTTC	CASSYSLAGGGPTQYF
NA	TRBV18	TRBJ1-3	TRBD1	TGTGCCAGCTACGGGACAGGAAGCTCTGGAAACACCATATATTTT	CASYGTGSSGNTIYF
NA	TRBV14	TRBJ1-1	NA	TGTGCCAGCAGCCAGACGGGGTACACTGAAGCTTTCTTT	CASSQTGYTEAFF
NA	TRBV27	TRBJ1-2	NA	TGTGCCAGCAGTTTAAGGGGTTCCTATGGCTACACCTTC	CASSLRGSYGYTF
NA	TRBV7-9	TRBJ2-2	NA	TGTGCCAGCAGCCCCTTCAGCGGGTGGGCCGGGGAGCTGTTTTTT	CASSPFSGWAGELFF
NA	TRBV18	TRBJ2-3	TRBD1	TGTGCCAGCTCACCAACAGGGGGGAGCACAGATACGCAGTATTTT	CASSPTGGSTDTQYF
NA	TRBV7-9	TRBJ2-5	NA	TGTGCCAGCAGCTTAGGGCCCCGGAGTCCGGCTGGGCAAGAGACCCAGTACTTC	CASSLGPRSPAGQETQYF
NA	TRBV5-1	TRBJ2-1	TRBD2	TGCGCCAGCAGCTTGGGGGGACTAGCGGGAGGCAATGAGCAGTTCTTC	CASSLGGLAGGNEQFF
NA	TRBV5-1	TRBJ1-4	NA	TGCGCCAGCAGCTTGGAGCGTAATGAAAAACTGTTTTTT	CASSLERNEKLFF
few	TRBV11-2	TRBJ1-1	NA	TGTGCCAGCAGCCCCCAAGCCCGCACTGAAGCTTTCTTT	CASSPQARTEAFF
NA	TRBV28	TRBJ2-7	TRBD2	TGTGCCAGCAGACTAGCGGGAGCTACTAGAGAGCAGTACTTC	CASRLAGATREQYF
NA	TRBV5-4	TRBJ1-3	NA	TGTGCCAGCAGCTTCTCAACAGGGAACCCTGGAAACACCATATATTTT	CASSFSTGNPGNTIYF
NA	TRBV7-9	TRBJ1-2	NA	TGTGCCAGCAGCCCCCCTGCGGGGGCCCTCTATGGCTACACCTTC	CASSPPAGALYGYTF
few	TRBV7-9	TRBJ2-1	NA	TGTTCCAGTAGTCGGTATGAGCAGTTCTTC	CSSSRYEQFF
few	TRBV27	TRBJ1-1	TRBD1	TGTGCCATCGGACAGGCGCTGAACACTGAAGCTTTCTTT	CAIGQALNTEAFF
medium-sized	TRBV6-4	TRBJ2-1	NA	TGTGCCAGCAGTGACTCGGGAGAAGGGAACAATGAGCAGTTCTTC	CASSDSGEGNNEQFF
NA	TRBV2	TRBJ1-1	NA	TGTGCCAGCAGTGGACAGGTGAACACTGAAGCTTTCTTT	CASSGQVNTEAFF
NA	TRBV6-6	TRBJ2-3	NA	TGTGCCAGTTCGAGGTGGGGGCCCCCAGATACGCAGTATTTT	CASSRWGPPDTQYF
once	TRBV18	TRBJ1-1	NA	TGTGCCAGCTCACCAGACAGACTGAACACTGAAGCTTTCTTT	CASSPDRLNTEAFF
NA	TRBV7-9	TRBJ2-7	TRBD1	TGTGCCAGCAGCAGACCGGGACAGGGAGTGAACGAGCAGTACTTC	CASSRPGQGVNEQYF
NA	TRBV27	TRBJ2-3	TRBD2	TGTGCGGAATCGCGGGAGGCCCTCGCGGGTTATACGCAGTATTTT	CAESREALAGYTQYF
once	TRBV4-2	TRBJ2-5	TRBD1	TGTGCCAGCAGCCAAGAAGTCGACAGGGGGCGAGCGGAGACCCAGTACTTC	CASSQEVDRGRAETQYF
NA	TRBV5-1	TRBJ2-3	NA	TGCGCCAGCAGCTTTGGGTTGGAGGCCGGCACAGATACGCAGTATTTT	CASSFGLEAGTDTQYF
NA	TRBV11-2	TRBJ2-1	NA	TGTGCCAGCAGCTTAGAGGTGGGGGCTGAGAGTGAGCAGTTCTTC	CASSLEVGAESEQFF
few	TRBV6-5	TRBJ1-4	TRBD1	TGTGCCAGCAGCAAGGGGACAGCTAATGAAAAACTGTTTTTT	CASSKGTANEKLFF
NA	TRBV5-3	TRBJ2-1	NA	TGTGCCAGAAGCTTGGTAGGAGGTATCACCTACAATGAGCAGTTCTTC	CARSLVGGITYNEQFF
NA	TRBV15	TRBJ2-7	NA	TGTGCCACCAGCAGAGATCGAGCGTCCGAGCAGTACTTC	CATSRDRASEQYF
few	TRBV2	TRBJ1-1	NA	TGTGCCAGCAGTGAAGATAGGGGGACTGAAGCTTTCTTT	CASSEDRGTEAFF
few	TRBV28	TRBJ1-4	TRBD1	TGTGCCAGCAGTTCGCAGGGGGCTGGTAATGAAAAACTGTTTTTT	CASSSQGAGNEKLFF